These T cell receptor beta chains were read from a single sample in a study of human versus mouse CDR3 diversity and MHC coevolution. The repertoire was sequenced with immunoSEQ multiplex PCR; TCRdb's copy has only in-frame clones and lacks some. This sample yields fewer than 100,000 clones, of which roughly 95% are seen a single time; around 1.5% belongs to the top ten. The material sequenced was naive CD4+ T cells from blood. These receptors all come from a person aged 30 to 69 in good health. Both conserved end residues are part of each CDR3. The D gene is left open where the match is weak. Clone size is not always given. Where it is, it says once, few, many or a class for expanded clones.

j_gene,abundance,d_gene,v_gene,CDR3aa,CDR3nt
TRBJ1-1,-,TRBD1,TRBV30,CAWALGTVNTEAFF,TGTGCCTGGGCCCTCGGGACAGTGAACACTGAAGCTTTCTTT
TRBJ1-2,once,TRBD1,TRBV9,CASSVGGTGSNYGYTF,TGTGCCAGCAGCGTAGGAGGGACAGGGTCCAACTATGGCTACACCTTC
TRBJ2-1,-,-,TRBV7-6,CASRLDNEQFF,TGTGCCAGCAGACTGGACAATGAGCAGTTCTTC
TRBJ2-7,-,-,TRBV7-2,CASSGRGQGSYEQYF,TGTGCCAGCAGCGGAAGGGGTCAGGGGTCCTACGAGCAGTACTTC
TRBJ2-4,-,TRBD1,TRBV7-9,CASSLTGIQNIQYF,TGTGCCAGCAGCTTGACAGGGATTCAAAACATTCAGTACTTC
TRBJ2-7,once,-,TRBV5-4,CASSLSLSLDSSYEQYF,TGTGCCAGCAGCTTGAGTCTTTCCTTGGACAGCTCCTACGAGCAGTACTTC
TRBJ2-1,-,TRBD2,TRBV19,CASKAGFNEQFF,TGTGCCAGTAAAGCGGGATTCAATGAGCAGTTCTTC
TRBJ2-7,-,TRBD1,TRBV6-5,CASSYGTGNYEQYF,TGTGCCAGCAGTTACGGGACAGGTAACTACGAGCAGTACTTC
TRBJ2-6,once,TRBD2,TRBV5-1,CASSFAGVSGANVLTF,TGCGCCAGCAGCTTTGCGGGGGTCTCTGGGGCCAACGTCCTGACTTTC
TRBJ1-1,-,-,TRBV25-1,CASGTGMNTEAFF,TGTGCCAGCGGGACTGGGATGAACACTGAAGCTTTCTTT
TRBJ1-2,-,TRBD1,TRBV27,CASSKPPGQGGYGYTF,TGTGCCAGCAGTAAGCCCCCCGGACAGGGGGGATATGGCTACACCTTC
TRBJ1-2,-,TRBD1,TRBV7-2,CASSSPTGGIYGYTF,TGTGCCAGCAGCTCCCCGACAGGGGGTATCTATGGCTACACCTTC
TRBJ2-7,-,TRBD1,TRBV6-5,CASISGQGAYEQYF,TGTGCCAGCATCTCCGGACAGGGAGCCTACGAGCAGTACTTC
TRBJ1-3,-,-,TRBV4-1,CASSQDRQGGNTIYF,TGCGCCAGCAGCCAAGATAGGCAGGGTGGAAACACCATATATTTT
TRBJ2-1,-,-,TRBV9,CASSGGGNSYNEQFF,TGTGCCAGCAGCGGGGGGGGCAACTCCTACAATGAGCAGTTCTTC
TRBJ2-1,-,TRBD1,TRBV5-4,CASTWDRGDEQFF,TGTGCCAGCACCTGGGACAGGGGAGATGAGCAGTTCTTC
TRBJ2-2,-,TRBD2,TRBV2,CASRYQGLAANTGELFF,TGTGCCAGCAGATACCAGGGACTAGCGGCAAACACCGGGGAGCTGTTTTTT
TRBJ2-2,-,-,TRBV9,CASSVSLAGTQNTGELFF,TGTGCCAGCAGCGTCTCCCTCGCCGGGACTCAAAACACCGGGGAGCTGTTTTTT
TRBJ1-1,few,-,TRBV6-4,CARPRGMTEAFF,TGTGCCAGACCCCGGGGTATGACTGAAGCTTTCTTT
TRBJ1-3,few,-,TRBV18,CASSRDGHSGNTIYF,TGTGCCAGCTCACGAGACGGACACTCTGGAAACACCATATATTTT
TRBJ2-7,-,TRBD2,TRBV2,CASSSRDPRAAGGRDEQYF,TGTGCCAGCAGTTCCCGGGACCCCAGGGCAGCGGGAGGGAGGGACGAGCAGTACTTC
TRBJ2-7,-,TRBD2,TRBV10-3,CAIMKDSGGNEQYF,TGTGCCATCATGAAGGACTCCGGGGGGAACGAGCAGTACTTC
TRBJ2-5,-,-,TRBV5-5,CASSLVTGIETQYF,TGTGCCAGCAGCTTGGTCACAGGGATAGAGACCCAGTACTTC
TRBJ2-1,-,TRBD2,TRBV5-5,CASSLGSAGVYNEQFF,TGTGCCAGCAGCTTGGGGTCGGCGGGGGTCTACAATGAGCAGTTCTTC
TRBJ2-7,-,TRBD2,TRBV6-1,CASSDEAGGPYEQYF,TGTGCCAGCAGTGACGAGGCGGGGGGCCCCTACGAGCAGTACTTC
TRBJ2-1,-,-,TRBV5-1,CASSHPESNEQFF,TGCGCCAGCAGCCACCCCGAGAGCAATGAGCAGTTCTTC
TRBJ2-5,-,TRBD1,TRBV11-2,CASSFGTGPQETQYF,TGTGCCAGCAGCTTTGGGACAGGCCCCCAAGAGACCCAGTACTTC
TRBJ1-1,-,TRBD1,TRBV7-8,CASSQTGLGTEAFF,TGTGCCAGCAGCCAGACAGGGCTGGGCACTGAAGCTTTCTTT
TRBJ2-3,once,TRBD1,TRBV7-2,CASSLTGVSPVAQYF,TGTGCCAGCAGCTTGACAGGGGTCTCTCCCGTGGCGCAGTATTTT
TRBJ2-7,-,TRBD1,TRBV11-3,CASSLEGTGAYEQYF,TGTGCCAGCAGCTTAGAGGGGACAGGTGCCTACGAGCAGTACTTC
TRBJ2-1,-,-,TRBV6-5,CASSYRRFSSYNEQFF,TGTGCCAGCAGTTACCGGAGGTTTAGCTCCTACAATGAGCAGTTCTTC
TRBJ2-7,-,-,TRBV27,CASGGTSSYEQYF,TGTGCCAGCGGGGGCACGAGCTCCTACGAGCAGTACTTC
TRBJ1-1,-,-,TRBV7-9,CASSIQGAMAEAFF,TGTGCCAGCAGCATACAGGGTGCGATGGCTGAAGCTTTCTTT